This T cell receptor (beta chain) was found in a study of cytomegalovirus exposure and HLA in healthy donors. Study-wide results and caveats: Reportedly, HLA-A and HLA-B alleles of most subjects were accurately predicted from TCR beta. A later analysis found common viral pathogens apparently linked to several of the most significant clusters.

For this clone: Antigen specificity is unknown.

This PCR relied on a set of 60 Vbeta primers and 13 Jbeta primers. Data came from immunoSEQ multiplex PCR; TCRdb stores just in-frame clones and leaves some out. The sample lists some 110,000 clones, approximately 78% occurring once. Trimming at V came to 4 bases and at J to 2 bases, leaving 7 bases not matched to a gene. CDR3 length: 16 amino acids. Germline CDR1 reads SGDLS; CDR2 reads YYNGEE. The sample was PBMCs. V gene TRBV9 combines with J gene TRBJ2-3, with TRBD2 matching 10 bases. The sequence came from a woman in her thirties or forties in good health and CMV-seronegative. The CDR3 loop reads CASSYGLADYTDTQYF. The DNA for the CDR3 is TGTGCCAGCAGCTACGGACTAGCGGATTACACAGATACGCAGTATTTT.